The 8 T cell receptor beta chains below were found in one sample sequenced in a study of CD4 T cells in relation to SARS-CoV-2 and coronaviruses. Before the COVID-19 pandemic, during about 2011-2019, CD4+ T cells were taken from unexposed donors. Sequencing was performed with immunoSEQ multiplex PCR; in TCRdb, only in-frame clones are kept and a portion is missing. The table lists some 68,000 clones, 93% of them singletons. The sequenced sample consisted of naive CD4+ T cells from PBMCs. Subset noted: naive CD4+ T cells isolated by negative enrichment. The receptors shown here come from a human donor in good health.

The V and J genes are TRBV4-1 and TRBJ1-1; D is unresolved. Trimming took 0 bases from V and 0 from J, leaving 11 bases between them. The germline V gene has CDR1 MGHRA and CDR2 YSYEKL. This CDR3 comprises 16 residues. The CDR3 loop is CASSQDLGSMNTEAFF. The CDR3 DNA is TGCGCCAGCAGCCAAGATCTGGGAAGCATGAACACTGAAGCTTTCTTT.

This clone was seen just once. The V gene is TRBV5-6, the J gene TRBJ1-2, with a tentative D call TRBD1 (5 bases). CDR1 SGHDT and CDR2 YYEEEE come from the germline V gene. V shed 4 bases and J shed 4 bases, with 11 bases lying between them. There are 13 residues in the CDR3. The CDR3 region is CASSRGAFYGYTF. CDR3 in DNA: TGTGCCAGCAGCCGAGGGGCCTTCTATGGCTACACCTTC.

The chain joins TRBV24-1 to TRBJ2-1; D is perhaps TRBD2 (5 bases). V was trimmed by 3 bases and J by 1 base, leaving 12 bases between them. The germline V gene encodes CDR1 KGHDR and CDR2 SFDVKD. This CDR3 is built from 16 residues. The CDR3 bases are TGTGCCACCAGTGATCCCGGGGTTCAATCCTACAATGAGCAGTTCTTC. Translated: CATSDPGVQSYNEQFF.

The gene calls are TRBV19 and TRBJ1-2; maybe TRBD1 (6 bases). Germline loops: CDR1 LNHDA, CDR2 SQIVND (reference sequence). The CDR3 is 17 residues long. V gave up 7 bases and J gave up 1 base, with 22 bases separating them. CDR3 region: CASTTKGWGHLNYGYTF. CDR3 nucleotides: TGTGCCAGTACCACCAAGGGGTGGGGACACCTTAACTATGGCTACACCTTC. The full variable domain, in which reference TRBV19 and TRBJ1-2 provide the parts outside the CDR3, is DGGITQSPKYLFRKEGQNVTLSCEQNLNHDAMYWYRQDPGQGLRLIYYSQIVNDFQKGDIAEGYSVSREKKESFPLTVTSAQKNPTAFYLCASTTKGWGHLNYGYTFGSGTRLTVV.

The chain combines TRBV24-1 with TRBJ2-1; 7 nucleotides align to TRBD2. The V and J ends lost 3 bases and 5 bases, in that order; junction bases with no gene match: 9. CDR3 length: 16 residues. Germline assignment: CDR1 KGHDR and CDR2 SFDVKD. CDR3 nucleotide sequence: TGTGCCACCAGTGATCGGACTAGACGGATGAACAATGAGCAGTTCTTC. Its translation: CATSDRTRRMNNEQFF.

The chain couples TRBV28 to TRBJ1-2; a weak D match, TRBD1 (5 bases). The V end lost 5 bases, the J end lost 8 bases, and 21 bases lay between the germline ends. Germline loops: CDR1 MDHEN, CDR2 SYDVKM. The CDR3 is made up of 15 amino acids. CDR3 DNA: TGTGCCAGCAGTCCCGGGGGGAGGTGGGGATTAGGCTACACCTTC. Its protein is CASSPGGRWGLGYTF.

The rearrangement uses TRBV5-4 and TRBJ2-5; tentative D call: TRBD1 (6 bases). The germline gives CDR1 SGHNT, CDR2 YYREEE (reference sequence). V was trimmed by 5 bases and J by 3 bases, leaving 11 bases between them. The CDR3 is made up of 13 amino acids. The CDR3 region has the DNA TGTGCCAGCAGGGTCGGACAGAAAGAGACCCAGTACTTC. Residues: CASRVGQKETQYF.

V gene TRBV3-1 (or the pseudogene TRBV3-2) combines with J gene TRBJ2-3; D possibly corresponds to TRBD1 (5 bases). The CDR3 length is 15 residues. V was trimmed by 4 bases and J by 0 bases, leaving 11 bases between them. Germline loops: CDR1 LGHDT, CDR2 YNNKEL (reference sequence). The CDR3 DNA follows: TGTGCCAGCAGCCGGACACGGCTCAGCACAGATACGCAGTATTTT. Translated, it gives CASSRTRLSTDTQYF.